This TCR beta chain appears in the sequencing data of a study of blood T cell repertoires in COVID-19. The length of the CDR3 is 16 residues. Germline V gene lookup returns CDR1 MDHEN and CDR2 SYDVKM. The trim removed 6 bases at V and 9 bases at J, leaving 9 bases unmatched. Participants, about 18 to 100 years old, spanned fewer than 25 US areas. Method: immunoSEQ multiplex PCR; TCRdb's copy keeps in-frame clones and lacks some. The sample includes 200,000 to 250,000 clones, approximately 84% of them seen just once. The V gene is TRBV28, the J gene TRBJ1-6; 12 nucleotides agree with TRBD1. The origin of this receptor is a man between 35 and 55 years old who had recovered from COVID-19. Source material: PBMCs or T cells enriched from blood (not recorded which). CDR3 coding DNA: TGTGCCAGCAGCTTTCCCCGGGACAGGGGGCTTTCACCCCTCCACTTT. It specifies CASSFPRDRGLSPLHF.